This T cell receptor beta chain was sequenced during a study of CD8+ T cells in alopecia areata. The germline CDR1 and CDR2 sequences are SQVTM and ANQGSEA. The CDR3 runs 14 residues. Trimming left V 2 bases short and J 12 bases short, with 20 bases between. RNA was extracted and reverse transcribed into cDNA as the sequencing template. The table came from immunoSEQ multiplex PCR; TCRdb's copy has only in-frame clones and leaves some out. The sample records roughly 70,000 clones, around 29% being singletons. Treatment denoted: oral pan-JAK inhibitor, 5-10 mg twice daily. The starting material was CD8+ T cells sorted from blood, obtained at week 4, from a patient treated with tofacitinib. The chain carries TRBV29-1 and TRBJ2-1; tentatively, D is TRBD2 (5 bases). This TCR came from a human donor with alopecia areata. The CDR3 here is CSVEPQDLPAGQFF. CDR3 nucleotides: TGCAGCGTTGAACCCCAGGACTTGCCGGCGGGGCAGTTCTTC.